Listed below are T cell receptor beta chains from one sample, sequenced in a study of beta chain features in type 1 diabetes. Produced via immunoSEQ multiplex PCR; TCRdb's table is partial and in-frame only. Of 150,000 to 200,000 clones in the sample, less than 9.5% were seen once. Material for sequencing was central memory CD4+ T cells from blood. The receptors were gathered from a young woman in good health. The CDR3 runs from the conserved cysteine through the conserved F or W. The D gene is left open where the match is weak. Where a row states a size, it is once, few, many or the class of an expanded clone; other rows omit it.

TRBV14	TRBJ1-1	.	.	CASSQDRETEAFF	TGTGCCAGCAGCCAAGATAGAGAAACTGAAGCTTTCTTT
TRBV5-1	TRBJ2-7	.	TRBD2	CASSGIVAGGGEQYF	TGCGCCAGCAGCGGGATCGTAGCGGGAGGGGGCGAGCAGTACTTC
TRBV7-9	TRBJ2-1	many	.	CASSRDNLGGNEQFF	TGTGCCAGCAGCCGGGACAACCTGGGAGGGAATGAGCAGTTCTTC
TRBV4-2	TRBJ2-1	few	TRBD2	CASSPELAGDNEQFF	TGTGCCAGCAGCCCAGAACTAGCGGGAGACAATGAGCAGTTCTTC
TRBV7-2	TRBJ1-1	.	TRBD1	CASSSLGQQAFF	TGTGCCAGCAGCAGTCTGGGACAGCAAGCTTTCTTT
TRBV2	TRBJ2-1	.	TRBD1	CASRQGLNNEQFF	TGTGCCAGCAGACAGGGGCTGAACAATGAGCAGTTCTTC
TRBV5-1	TRBJ2-1	.	TRBD2	CASSIRTSGGSYNEQFF	TGCGCCAGCAGCATTCGTACTAGCGGGGGCTCCTACAATGAGCAGTTCTTC
TRBV6-5	TRBJ1-4	few	.	CASSFERRGKLFF	TGTGCCAGCAGTTTTGAACGCCGAGGAAAACTGTTTTTT
TRBV5-1	TRBJ1-4	.	TRBD1	CASSPGGRNEKLFF	TGCGCCAGCAGCCCAGGGGGCCGGAATGAAAAACTGTTTTTT
TRBV5-6	TRBJ2-1	few	TRBD1	CASSLLGQGSYNEQFF	TGTGCCAGCAGCTTGCTCGGACAGGGAAGTTACAATGAGCAGTTCTTC
TRBV18	TRBJ2-3	.	.	CASSPPDLRWSDTQYF	TGTGCCAGCTCACCACCAGACTTACGTTGGTCGGATACGCAGTATTTT
TRBV7-2	TRBJ2-6	few	TRBD1	CASSLSTGAGSRANVLTF	TGTGCCAGCAGCCTCTCCACAGGGGCCGGCTCTCGGGCCAACGTCCTGACTTTC
TRBV5-1	TRBJ1-4	.	.	CASSPAREGLGNEKLFF	TGCGCCAGCAGCCCGGCGAGGGAGGGGCTTGGGAACGAAAAACTGTTTTTT
TRBV11-1	TRBJ1-1	few	TRBD1	CASRHLTGMNTEAFF	TGTGCCAGCAGACACCTGACAGGGATGAACACTGAAGCTTTCTTT
TRBV18	TRBJ2-2	few	TRBD1	CASSMDRGLLSNTGELFF	TGTGCCAGCTCGATGGACAGGGGACTCTTATCGAACACCGGGGAGCTGTTTTTT
TRBV5-4	TRBJ2-5	few	TRBD1	CASSRGQGGEETQYF	TGTGCCAGCAGCCGGGGACAGGGTGGGGAAGAGACCCAGTACTTC